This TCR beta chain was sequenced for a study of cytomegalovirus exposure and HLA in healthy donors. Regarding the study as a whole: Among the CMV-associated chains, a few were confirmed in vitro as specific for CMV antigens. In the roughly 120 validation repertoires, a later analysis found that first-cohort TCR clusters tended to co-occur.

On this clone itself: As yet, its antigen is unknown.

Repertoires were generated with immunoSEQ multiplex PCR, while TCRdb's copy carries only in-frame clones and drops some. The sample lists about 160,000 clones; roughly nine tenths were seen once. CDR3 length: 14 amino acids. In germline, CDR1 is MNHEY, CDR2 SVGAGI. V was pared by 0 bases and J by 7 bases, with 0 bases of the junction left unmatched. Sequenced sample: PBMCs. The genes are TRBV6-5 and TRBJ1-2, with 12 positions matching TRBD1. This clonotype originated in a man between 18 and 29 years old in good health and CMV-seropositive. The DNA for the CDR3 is TGTGCCAGCAGTTACTCGGGACAGGGGGCTGGCTACACCTTC. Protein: CASSYSGQGAGYTF.